A selection of T cell receptor beta chains follows, all from one sample in a study of T cell responses to AZD1222 COVID-19 vaccine. This table comes from immunoSEQ multiplex PCR, and its TCRdb copy is limited to in-frame clones, with some not included. The sample shows some 79,000 clones, 80% to 90% of them seen only once. The sequences come from peripheral blood, collected 28 days after the second AZD1222 dose. These receptor sequences come from an adult who received the AZD1222 COVID-19 vaccine. Each CDR3 is given with its conserved first and last residue. A D gene is named only where the DNA matches it firmly. Expanded clones get a size class; other rows say once, few or many, or leave the size out.

cdr3_aa | cdr3_nt | clone_size | j_call | d_call | v_call
CASSPEGKGGIYGYTF | TGCGCCAGCAGCCCGGAGGGGAAGGGGGGAATCTATGGCTACACCTTC | - | TRBJ1-2 | - | TRBV4-3
CASSLTGYEQYF | TGTGCCAGCAGCCTTACGGGCTACGAGCAGTACTTC | - | TRBJ2-7 | - | TRBV3-1/TRBV3-2
CASSPRASYEQYF | TGTGCCAGCAGCCCCAGGGCCTCCTACGAGCAGTACTTC | - | TRBJ2-7 | - | TRBV7-8
CASSQDLGGYGYTF | TGTGCCAGCAGCCAAGATCTCGGTGGCTATGGCTACACCTTC | - | TRBJ1-2 | - | TRBV14
CASSLFEGNEQFF | TGTGCCAGCAGCCTCTTCGAAGGCAATGAGCAGTTCTTC | - | TRBJ2-1 | - | TRBV7-2
CASSLDAYGYTF | TGCGCCAGCAGCTTGGATGCGTATGGCTACACCTTC | - | TRBJ1-2 | - | TRBV5-1
CASSLSRTATGESNQPQHF | TGTGCCAGCAGTTTATCCCGGACCGCGACAGGCGAAAGCAATCAGCCCCAGCATTTT | few | TRBJ1-5 | - | TRBV5-6
CATSDPSHGNTGELFF | TGTGCCACCAGTGATCCCTCGCACGGGAACACCGGGGAGCTGTTTTTT | - | TRBJ2-2 | - | TRBV24-1
CASGERGQWSQETQYF | TGCGCCAGCGGTGAAAGGGGGCAATGGTCCCAAGAGACCCAGTACTTC | once | TRBJ2-5 | TRBD1 | TRBV5-1
CASSPRTSGSFRETQYF | TGTGCCAGTAGTCCCCGTACTAGCGGGAGTTTCCGAGAGACCCAGTACTTC | - | TRBJ2-5 | TRBD2 | TRBV19
CASSFGAMNTEAFF | TGTGCCAGCAGCTTCGGGGCGATGAACACTGAAGCTTTCTTT | - | TRBJ1-1 | - | TRBV7-2
CASSRIIYGYTF | TGTGCCAGCAGTCGGATAATCTATGGCTACACCTTC | - | TRBJ1-2 | - | TRBV28
CASSYGSYTEAFF | TGTGCCAGCAGTTATGGGAGCTACACTGAAGCTTTCTTT | - | TRBJ1-1 | - | TRBV6-5
CASSSDVGAGGNTIYF | TGTGCCAGCAGCTCCGATGTGGGGGCTGGAGGAAACACCATATATTTT | - | TRBJ1-3 | - | TRBV7-2
CASSKDRDYGYTF | TGTGCCAGCAGTAAGGACAGGGACTATGGCTACACCTTC | - | TRBJ1-2 | TRBD1 | TRBV12-3/TRBV12-4
CASKRGGANEKLFF | TGTGCCAGCAAGCGGGGTGGTGCTAATGAAAAACTGTTTTTT | few | TRBJ1-4 | - | TRBV6-1
CASSLSGRRPQHF | TGTGCCAGCAGTTTATCGGGGCGGCGGCCCCAGCATTTT | - | TRBJ1-5 | - | TRBV28